This entry lists 22 T cell receptor beta chains sequenced from one sample in a study of beta chain features in type 1 diabetes. The sequenced template was cDNA made from the entire isolated RNA. Generated by immunoSEQ multiplex PCR, the TCRdb table keeps only in-frame clones and is missing some. The sample carries hundreds of thousands of clones, approximately 14% recorded once. Sequenced sample: naive CD4+ T cells from blood. The receptors were sampled from a man aged 30-40 years in good health.

The rearrangement links TRBV7-9 to TRBJ2-3; D possibly corresponds to TRBD2 (6 bases). V dropped 8 bases and J dropped 4 bases, with 28 bases sitting between them. Germline V CDR1 and CDR2: SEHNR, FQNEAQ (reference sequence). This CDR3 spans 18 amino acids. The CDR3 DNA reads TGTGCCAGCGACCTCCCGTCCTGGGCTAGCGAGATCTCAGATACGCAGTATTTT. This sequence encodes CASDLPSWASEISDTQYF.

There are a few counts of this clone. The chain recombines TRBV5-4 with TRBJ2-5; D not resolved. This CDR3 comprises 12 residues. Germline-derived CDR1 and CDR2 are SGHNT and YYREEE (reference sequence). Between the trimmed V and J ends, which lost 1 base and 7 bases, there was a span of 8 bases. The CDR3 coding sequence is TGTGCCAGCAGCTTGTCAGGTGGGACCCAGTACTTC. This codes for CASSLSGGTQYF.

The chain couples TRBV4-3 to TRBJ2-7, with a tentative D call TRBD1 (5 bases). Per germline, CDR1 LGHNA and CDR2 YSLEER. The V and J ends lost 0 bases and 4 bases respectively, with 13 bases between them. The CDR3 covers 15 residues. The CDR3 DNA reads as TGCGCCAGCAGCCAAGATTCGACAGCTGTTTACGAGCAGTACTTC. As protein: CASSQDSTAVYEQYF.

The chain links TRBV15 to TRBJ2-7; 7 bases are shared with TRBD1. This CDR3 contains 13 residues. V lost 0 bases, J lost 12 bases, and 8 bases stayed unmatched. The germline V gene encodes CDR1 LNHNV and CDR2 YYDKDF (reference sequence). The CDR3 protein is CATSRDPQGVRYV. CDR3 in DNA: TGTGCCACCAGCAGAGATCCCCAGGGGGTGAGGTACGTC.

V gene TRBV9 combines with J gene TRBJ1-2; 10 bases are a match to TRBD1. Unmatched junction bases numbered 8, after V lost 5 bases and J lost 7 bases. The CDR3 contains 14 residues. Germline V CDR1 and CDR2: SGDLS, YYNGEE. CDR3: CASRSGQGMTGYTF. The CDR3 DNA reads as TGTGCCAGCAGATCGGGACAGGGGATGACTGGCTACACCTTC.

This clone was observed a few times. The V call is TRBV20-1, the J call TRBJ2-1, with a tentative D call TRBD1 (7 bases). Germline V CDR1 and CDR2: DFQATT, SNEGSKA (reference sequence). There are 11 residues in the CDR3. The CDR3 loop reads CSAAGGREQFF. DNA of the CDR3: TGCAGCGCCGCAGGGGGGCGAGAGCAGTTCTTC.

The J gene is TRBJ2-3, the V gene TRBV5-1; TRBD2 matches at 7 bases. The CDR3 has 15 residues. Per germline, CDR1 SGHRS and CDR2 YFSETQ. The V segment lost 7 bases and the J segment 2 bases; nucleotides outside the gene matches: 10. In DNA form, the CDR3 reads TGCGCCAGCGAGAAGGCGGGAGACCTCACAGATACGCAGTATTTT. Its protein product is CASEKAGDLTDTQYF.

This sequence joins TRBV4-1 and TRBJ1-1; D is undetermined. Trimming pared 4 bases from V and 0 bases from J, leaving 18 bases between. CDR3 length: 17 amino acids. Germline V gene lookup returns CDR1 MGHRA and CDR2 YSYEKL. CDR3 in amino acids: CASSPRSTGLMNTEAFF. DNA of the CDR3: TGCGCCAGCAGCCCAAGGAGCACGGGCCTCATGAACACTGAAGCTTTCTTT.

V usage is TRBV7-2 and J usage is TRBJ1-1; TRBD1 aligns across 9 bases. J gave up 12 bases and V 5 bases, and 13 bases lay outside the gene matches. This CDR3 has 14 residues. Germline assignment: CDR1 SGHTA and CDR2 FQGNSA. As DNA, the CDR3 is TGTGCCAGCAGCCGGGGACAGGGTTTTGTAGATACTTTCTTT. Translating gives CASSRGQGFVDTFF.

This chain uses TRBV7-2 with TRBJ2-5, with no clear D. Germline V gene data show CDR1 as SGHTA and CDR2 as FQGNSA. CDR3 size: 16 residues. Trimming took 1 base from V and 1 from J, leaving 13 bases between them. CDR3: CASSLEAAAPQETQYF. The CDR3 nucleotides are TGTGCCAGCAGCTTAGAGGCGGCGGCCCCCCAAGAGACCCAGTACTTC.

This rearrangement joins TRBV5-8 to TRBJ2-1, with 7 bases identical to TRBD1. CDR1 and CDR2 (germline): SGHTS, YDEGEE. V lost 4 bases, J lost 7 bases, and 8 bases stayed unmatched. This CDR3 region has 14 residues. In DNA, the CDR3 is TGTGCCAGCAGCACAGGGGTGATTTTGAATGAGCAGTTCTTC. Encoded protein: CASSTGVILNEQFF.

The chain recombines TRBV9 with TRBJ2-3; D ambiguous. CDR1 and CDR2 (germline): SGDLS, YYNGEE. The CDR3 contains 13 residues. The V and J ends lost 1 base and 1 base respectively, with 4 bases between them. The CDR3 loop is CASSVIGTDTQYF. The DNA for the CDR3 is TGTGCCAGCAGCGTAATAGGCACAGATACGCAGTATTTT.

The CDR3 nucleotides are TGTGCCAGTAGTAACAGGGAAAGCAATCAGCCCCAGCATTTT. Protein: CASSNRESNQPQHF. This rearrangement joins TRBV19 to TRBJ1-5; weak D call: TRBD1 (6 bases). The CDR3 spans 14 residues. Trimming took 4 bases from V and 1 from J, leaving 8 bases between them. Germline V gene sequence: CDR1 LNHDA, CDR2 SQIVND (reference sequence).

CDR3 DNA: TGTGCCAGCTGTACCGGGACTAGCGCGTACAATGAGCAGTTCTTC. Translated: CASCTGTSAYNEQFF. The chain carries TRBV18 and TRBJ2-1, with 10 bases aligning to TRBD2. This CDR3 spans 15 amino acids. V dropped 7 bases and J dropped 4; count of bases not matched to a gene: 7. CDR1 and CDR2 (germline): KGHSH, LQKENI.

This clone occurred a few times. The rearrangement uses TRBV5-4 and TRBJ2-6; D is unclear. V was shortened by 2 bases and J by 0 bases, with 6 bases between the two germline ends. This CDR3 comprises 15 residues. Germline CDR1 SGHNT, CDR2 YYREEE (reference sequence). CDR3 amino acids: CASSFSASGANVLTF. The DNA of the CDR3 is TGTGCCAGCAGCTTTTCAGCCTCTGGGGCCAACGTCCTGACTTTC.

This clone turned up a few times. The chain employs TRBV7-2 and TRBJ2-3; weak D call: TRBD2 (5 bases). Germline assignment: CDR1 SGHTA and CDR2 FQGNSA. V lost 3 bases, J lost 0 bases, and 13 bases lay in between. The CDR3 runs to 16 residues. CDR3 loop: CASSFPGVISTDTQYF. The CDR3 coding sequence is TGTGCCAGCAGCTTTCCCGGGGTGATAAGCACAGATACGCAGTATTTT.

There are a few counts of this clone. This chain links TRBV13 with TRBJ1-2, with 7 bases that match TRBD1. The V segment lost 1 base and the J segment 5 bases; nucleotides outside the gene matches: 4. Germline V lookup: CDR1 PRHDT, CDR2 FYEKMQ (reference sequence). This CDR3 comprises 14 residues. The CDR3 is CASSLDDRAYGYTF. The CDR3, as DNA: TGTGCCAGCAGCTTAGACGACAGGGCGTATGGCTACACCTTC.

The CDR3 DNA reads as TGTGCCTGGAGCAGAAGACTAGCGGGAAATACAGATACGCAGTATTTT. Its protein product is CAWSRRLAGNTDTQYF. This chain uses TRBV30 with TRBJ2-3, with TRBD2 matching over 11 bases. The CDR3 totals 16 residues. Germline CDR1 is GTSNPN and CDR2 is SVGIG (reference sequence). The J segment lost 3 bases and the V segment lost 3 bases, leaving 8 bases of the junction unmatched. Drawing the rest from reference TRBV30 and TRBJ2-3, the complete variable domain is SQTIHQWPATLVQPVGSPLSLECTVEGTSNPNLYWYRQAAGRGLQLLFYSVGIGQISSEVPQNLSASRPQDRQFILSSKKLLLSDSGFYLCAWSRRLAGNTDTQYFGPGTRLTVL.

The chain joins TRBV7-6 to TRBJ2-5, with 7 positions matching TRBD1. Germline V CDR1 and CDR2: SGHVS, FNYEAQ. The CDR3 has 16 amino acids. Trimming at V came to 5 bases and at J to 1 base, leaving 10 bases not matched to a gene. The CDR3 DNA reads as TGTGCCAGCAGCCCTTGGACAGGTCGCTCCCAAGAGACCCAGTACTTC. Its translation: CASSPWTGRSQETQYF.

The table lists this clone with a few counts. The chain couples TRBV6-5 to TRBJ2-1; the match to TRBD2 covers 16 bases. The length of the CDR3 is 15 residues. The V gene's germline CDR1 is MNHEY and CDR2 SVGAGI. With V trimmed by 10 bases and J by 7 bases, 7 bases remained unmatched. This chain's CDR3 is CATSGLAGGKNEQFF. The CDR3 DNA is TGTGCCACTTCGGGACTAGCGGGAGGGAAAAATGAGCAGTTCTTC.

CDR3 sequence: CASSSPERSGANVLTF. CDR3 sequence (DNA): TGCGCCAGCAGCTCCCCAGAACGTTCTGGGGCCAACGTCCTGACTTTC. The chain employs TRBV4-1 and TRBJ2-6; D remains ambiguous. Germline CDR1 MGHRA, CDR2 YSYEKL. This CDR3 contains 16 residues. V was clipped by 5 bases and J by 1 base, with 12 bases between them.

The V call is TRBV30, the J call TRBJ2-4; TRBD1 aligns across 9 bases. The CDR3 spans 13 residues. V gave up 1 base and J gave up 11 bases; unmatched junction bases: 6. Per the germline V gene, CDR1 is GTSNPN and CDR2 is SVGIG (reference sequence). The CDR3 DNA follows: TGTGCCTGGAGTGGTGGACAGGGGAACGTTCAGTACTTC. Translating it yields CAWSGGQGNVQYF.